This T cell receptor (beta chain) was identified in a study of T cells in tumors after PD-1 blockade. Study at large: Patients received pembrolizumab 200 mg every 3 weeks or cemiplimab 350 mg every 2 weeks.

The method was immunoSEQ multiplex PCR; TCRdb's version includes in-frame clones alone and lacks a portion of them. The sample has fewer than 55,000 clones, over 70% seen once; the top ten hold about 4%. Genomic DNA template from tumor biopsies or peripheral blood, roughly 616 ng to 6,004 ng input. The V gene lost 4 bases and the J gene lost 10 bases, with 18 bases spanning the gap. The CDR3 length is 15 residues. CDR1 is SGHRS, CDR2 YFSETQ, per germline. The sequences come from PBMCs, collected before anti-PD-1 treatment. The source is a human donor with basal cell carcinoma. V gene TRBV5-1 combines with J gene TRBJ1-6; D gene uncertain. The CDR3 sequence: CASSRDSGVGSPLHF. The CDR3 region has the DNA TGCGCCAGCAGCCGAGATTCCGGAGTAGGCTCACCCCTCCACTTT. The full variable domain, with the rest looked up from reference TRBV5-1 and TRBJ1-6, is KAGVTQTPRYLIKTRGQQVTLSCSPISGHRSVSWYQQTPGQGLQFLFEYFSETQRNKGNFPGRFSGRQFSNSRSEMNVSTLELGDSALYLCASSRDSGVGSPLHFGNGTRLTVT.